This T cell receptor beta chain was recorded in a study of cytomegalovirus exposure and HLA in healthy donors. Broader study findings: A prior analysis recorded that most TCR beta V segments were productive about 90% or about 30% of the time. Reports showed the classifier diagnosing cytomegalovirus status with high specificity and sensitivity. For most subjects, TCR beta sequences were reported to predict HLA-A and HLA-B alleles with accuracy. Later analysis associated a missense DCLRE1C variant with TCR beta V- and J-gene trimming.

Primers for the PCR totalled 60 Vbeta and 13 Jbeta. The data were produced by immunoSEQ multiplex PCR, yet TCRdb's version contains in-frame clones alone and is incomplete. The repertoire includes about 120,000 clones, 75% of them detected once, and 2.5% to 3.5% sits in the top ten. Trimming took 5 bases from V and 6 from J, leaving 11 bases between them. The CDR3 consists of 13 residues. The germline V gene encodes CDR1 MGHRA and CDR2 YSYEKL. Note on this clone: Its antigen is unidentified.

This sequence was found in a middle-aged woman in good health and CMV-seropositive. Input material: PBMCs. This rearrangement joins TRBV4-1 to TRBJ1-5; D is undetermined. The CDR3 here is CASSDPGGQPQHF. The CDR3 DNA sequence: TGCGCCAGCAGCGACCCCGGAGGTCAGCCCCAGCATTTT.